Detailed here is one T cell receptor beta chain. Its cognate antigen has yet to be identified. No qualities accompany the bases; no much larger clone lies one base away. Spanning cysteine to phenylalanine, the CDR3 consists of 14 amino acids. The CDR3 DNA has 42 bases and is translated from base 1. Cut back by 6 bases and 5 bases, the V and J ends lie 14 bases apart. In the germline V gene (reference sequence), CDR1 corresponds to SEHNR and CDR2 to FQNEAQ. PBMCs were isolated by Ficoll-Paque density gradient centrifugation. The sample comes from a study of T-cell memory formation after mild COVID-19 (dated by TCRdb to the early 2020s). At the level of the whole study: Most TCR sequence clusters were specific to one of the two donors. Two young, previously healthy adult volunteers made up the cohort, one male and one female. Longitudinal TCRalpha and TCRbeta repertoire sequencing tracked T-cell clones expanding and contracting after mild COVID-19 in a couple of donors.

Summary of the overall study and its limitations: The detection of some responding clones in pre-infection memory suggests that pre-existing cross-reactive memory T cells joined the SARS-CoV-2 response. Contracting CD4+ clones were located mainly in the CM and EM memory subsets, whereas CD8+ clones were found to be enriched in EMRA. The second-wave clones that peaked on day 37 were not confirmed to be SARS-CoV-2 specific. Balanced CD4/CD8 phenotypes were observed for clones contracting from day 15 to 85, whereas a bias towards CD4+ was observed for a second wave of clones expanding from day 15 to 37. The study included only two mild cases, and larger cohorts that include severe cases with pre-infection samples were judged to be necessary.

The sequencer listed for this sample is Illumina NovaSeq 6000. Using 5'RACE with constant-segment primers, TCRalpha and TCRbeta cDNA libraries were constructed, with sample barcodes and unique molecular identifiers added in the process. RNA was extracted from every sample with Trizol reagent. Amplification of the libraries took two PCR steps, and the second step added a second sample barcode plus Illumina TruSeq adapters. Sequencing of libraries was performed on an Illumina NovaSeq with 2 x 150 bp paired-end reads. In the paper's pipeline: Demultiplexing of reads and collapsing into UMI-guided consensus sequences were performed with migec v1.2.7. Using mixcr v2.1.11, UMI consensuses were aligned to TRA and TRB V and J templates and then assembled into clonotypes. Clonotypes were classified as expanded or contracted when called significant by both edgeR and NoisET, with noise models trained on biological replicates. For edgeR calls, the cutoffs were a false discovery rate-adjusted p below 0.01 and a log2 fold-change threshold of 1. As an exploratory analysis of dynamics, max-normalized trajectories of the 1000 most abundant clonotypes were examined with PCA combined with hierarchical clustering. Separately sequenced CD4+ and CD8+ repertoires were used to assign the CD4 or CD8 phenotype of responding clones. Starting from the raw public reads, TCRdb applied fastp trimming at Q25, assembled clones with MiXCR and retained in-frame beta chains. Every CDR3 protein is listed once, alongside the most common genes and DNA of its rows. In this record, the V and J calls reflect TCRdb's handling and not the investigators' own analysis. The sample table contains 400,000 to 500,000 distinct CDR3 sequences; only one count was recorded for around 20% of them. The ten largest clones capture 8.4% of the sample.

The rearrangement joined TRBV7-9 to TRBJ2-1; a weak D assignment points to TRBD2 (5 bases agree). Sequencing was carried out using PBMCs or a T cell subset sorted from them (not recorded which). The clonotype comes from an adult woman who had mild COVID-19 (a few samples of this study predate the infection). The sample titles of this study are shuffled in the database, so cell type and time point are left out; the donor was told from shared clones. Here is the DNA: TGTGCCAGCAGGGAAGAGGGCCTGGACAATGAGCAGTTCTTC. This is translated as CASREEGLDNEQFF. The variable domain in full, with residues beyond the CDR3 obtained from the reference TRBV7-9 and TRBJ2-1 genes, is DTGVSQNPRHKITKRGQNVTFRCDPISEHNRLYWYRQTLGQGPEFLTYFQNEAQLEKSRLLSDRFSAERPKGSFSTLEIQRTEQGDSAMYLCASREEGLDNEQFFGPGTRLTVL.